These 20 T cell receptor beta chains were all obtained from the same sample, sequenced in a study of OX40 agonist ivuxolimab in advanced cancers. TCRdb's table, derived via immunoSEQ multiplex PCR, lists solely in-frame clones and lacks some. The sample contains approximately 66,000 clones, more than 70% of which appear only once. The source material was CD4+ or CD8+ T cells sorted from blood, sampled in a trial of the OX40 agonist ivuxolimab. The receptor source for this set is an adult with an advanced solid tumor such as melanoma, head and neck, liver or kidney cancer.

The CDR3 loop is CASRTGGETGELFF. DNA of the CDR3: TGTGCCAGCCGGACAGGGGGCGAGACCGGGGAGCTGTTTTTT. This chain uses TRBV2 with TRBJ2-2; 11 positions agree with TRBD1. With V trimmed by 8 bases and J by 5 bases, 4 bases remained unmatched. CDR1 and CDR2 from the germline V gene are SNHLY and FYNNEI. The CDR3 is 14 residues long.

CDR3: CASSPGMSSYEQYF. The DNA of the CDR3 is TGTGCCAGCTCACCCGGGATGAGCTCCTACGAGCAGTACTTC. This chain links TRBV18 with TRBJ2-5, with D possibly TRBD2 on 5 matching bases. The J call may be incorrect, as the DNA end agrees better with TRBJ2-7. The CDR3 is 14 residues long. Germline CDR1 KGHSH, CDR2 LQKENI.

This chain connects TRBV6-5 to TRBJ1-2; D is ambiguous. Germline CDR1 and CDR2: MNHEY and SVGAGI. V dropped 2 bases and J dropped 1 base, with 5 bases sitting between them. This CDR3 comprises 13 residues. The chain's CDR3 is CASSYGDNYGYTF. In DNA, the CDR3 is TGTGCCAGCAGTTACGGTGATAACTATGGCTACACCTTC.

The rearrangement uses TRBV4-2 and TRBJ1-1; TRBD1 matches 7 bases. Looked up from germline, CDR1 is LGHNA and CDR2 is YNFKEQ. V was pared by 4 bases and J by 1 base, with 6 bases of the junction left unmatched. This CDR3 is 15 amino acids long. The CDR3 nucleotides are TGTGCCAGCAGCCGACAGGGTCCAGGGAACACTGAAGCTTTCTTT. This encodes CASSRQGPGNTEAFF.

The chain has TRBV2 and TRBJ2-2, with TRBD1 identical over 9 bases. V shed 5 bases, J shed 7 bases, and the junction held 5 bases outside the gene matches. CDR1 is SNHLY, CDR2 FYNNEI, per germline. The CDR3 consists of 14 residues. The chain's CDR3 is CASSNRGLNGELFF. CDR3 DNA: TGTGCCAGCAGTAACAGGGGGCTTAACGGGGAGCTGTTTTTT.

CDR3 loop: CASSDRSWGTEAFF. CDR3 nucleotides: TGTGCCAGCAGTGACAGGAGTTGGGGCACTGAAGCTTTCTTT. The J gene is TRBJ1-1, the V gene TRBV11-2, with a possible D match to TRBD1 (6 bases). Germline V gene sequence: CDR1 SGHAT, CDR2 FQNNGV. V lost 6 bases and J 4 bases, leaving 15 bases between the germline ends. This CDR3 spans 14 amino acids.

This clone was seen just once. This sequence joins TRBV4-1 and TRBJ1-5; TRBD1 matches at 7 bases. The CDR3 has 19 residues. Trimming took 0 bases from V and 2 from J; bases not matched to a gene: 13. The V gene's germline CDR1 is MGHRA and CDR2 YSYEKL. The CDR3 bases are TGCGCCAGCAGCCAAGAGGGTACAGGGGCCGTACAGGGCAATCAGCCCCAGCATTTT. Protein product: CASSQEGTGAVQGNQPQHF.

The V gene is TRBV20-1, the J gene TRBJ1-2; D may be TRBD1 (5 bases). Germline lookup yields CDR1 DFQATT and CDR2 SNEGSKA (reference sequence). This CDR3 has 11 residues. Deletions cut 7 bases from V and 7 bases from J, with 13 bases between. CDR3 residues: CSVLGLSGYTF. The CDR3 nucleotides are TGCAGTGTCCTGGGGCTCTCTGGCTACACCTTC.

V is TRBV10-1 and J is TRBJ2-7, with D perhaps matching TRBD1 (8 bases). The CDR3 sequence is 13 residues long. In germline, CDR1 is WNHNN, CDR2 SYGVQD (reference sequence). V was cut by 5 bases and J by 6 bases, with 14 bases left in between. The CDR3 DNA reads as TGCGCCAGCAGTCCGACAGGGGAGGGCGAGCAGTACTTC. This sequence encodes CASSPTGEGEQYF.

The rearrangement joins TRBV2 to TRBJ2-7; no clear D gene. The CDR3 is 14 residues long. V lost 6 bases and J lost 3, with 15 bases in between. The germline V gene has CDR1 SNHLY and CDR2 FYNNEI. CDR3 coding DNA: TGTGCCAGCAGGGCGACTGAAATAAGCTACGAGCAGTACTTC. Protein sequence: CASRATEISYEQYF.

This clone was recorded once. This chain uses TRBV10-3 with TRBJ1-4; D is perhaps TRBD1 (6 bases). V was shortened by 0 bases and J by 7 bases, with 9 bases between the two germline ends. The CDR3 extends over 14 amino acids. Germline lookup yields CDR1 ENHRY and CDR2 SYGVKD. CDR3 amino acids: CAISESGHVEKLFF. The CDR3 DNA is TGTGCCATCAGTGAGTCGGGACATGTTGAAAAACTGTTTTTT.

This chain connects TRBV2 to TRBJ2-3; the D gene is possibly TRBD1 (5 bases). The CDR3 length is 12 residues. The germline V gene has CDR1 SNHLY and CDR2 FYNNEI. Trimming took 3 bases from V and 4 from J, leaving 5 bases between them. This CDR3 reads CASSDRADTQYF. The CDR3 DNA follows: TGTGCCAGCAGTGACAGGGCAGATACGCAGTATTTT. The full variable domain, its missing parts supplied by reference TRBV2 and TRBJ2-3, is EPEVTQTPSHQVTQMGQEVILRCVPISNHLYFYWYRQILGQKVEFLVSFYNNEISEKSEIFDDQFSVERPDGSNFTLKIRSTKLEDSAMYFCASSDRADTQYFGPGTRLTVL.

The chain uses TRBV6-1 and TRBJ2-3, with TRBD2 as a possible D gene (5 bases). The germline gives CDR1 MNHNS, CDR2 SASEGT. V was shortened by 0 bases and J by 2 bases, with 12 bases between the two germline ends. The CDR3 sequence is 16 residues long. CDR3 region: CASSEAFGIITDTQYF. The CDR3 DNA follows: TGTGCCAGCAGTGAAGCGTTCGGGATTATCACAGATACGCAGTATTTT.

The chain employs TRBV5-4 and TRBJ1-2; D is unresolved. Germline-derived CDR1 and CDR2 are SGHNT and YYREEE (reference sequence). Trimming cost V 2 bases and J 6 bases, with 11 bases left between them. The CDR3 is made up of 13 amino acids. The CDR3 sequence: CASSFEGIDGYTF. CDR3 DNA sequence: TGTGCCAGCAGCTTCGAGGGAATTGATGGCTACACCTTC.

The chain links TRBV2 to TRBJ2-1; 7 bases align to TRBD2. V was clipped by 7 bases and J by 10 bases; unmatched bases: 7. Per germline, CDR1 SNHLY and CDR2 FYNNEI. This CDR3 is built from 12 residues. CDR3 nucleotide sequence: TGTGCCAGCAAACCCGGAGCGGGGGAGCAGTTCTTC. Its protein product is CASKPGAGEQFF.

This sequence joins TRBV6-1 and TRBJ1-1; TRBD1 is a possible D gene (5 bases). V gave up 2 bases and J gave up 4 bases, with 14 bases separating them. Germline lookup yields CDR1 MNHNS and CDR2 SASEGT. The CDR3 loop spans 15 amino acids. The CDR3 DNA sequence: TGTGCCAGCAGTGAACAGCCCCGGGGGGTCACTGAAGCTTTCTTT. Amino acid sequence: CASSEQPRGVTEAFF.

V gene TRBV7-9 combines with J gene TRBJ1-5, with 7 bases identical to TRBD1. Per germline, CDR1 SEHNR and CDR2 FQNEAQ (reference sequence). With V trimmed by 8 bases and J by 3 bases, 7 bases remained unmatched. This CDR3 has 14 amino acids. This chain's CDR3 is CASSEQGSNQPQHF. As DNA, the CDR3 is TGTGCCAGCTCCGAACAGGGGTCCAATCAGCCCCAGCATTTT.

This clone showed up just once. The germline gene is not matched at one end of the junction; a read error may be the cause. This CDR3 is also generated by other DNA sequences in the sample. This chain joins TRBV6-1 and TRBJ2-7; D may be TRBD1 or TRBD2 (5 bases each). CDR3 size: 15 residues. Germline CDR1 is MNHNS and CDR2 is SASEGT. DNA for the CDR3: TGCGCCAGCAGAGGGGCATTAGTGCCCTCCTACGAGCAGTACTTC. Its translation: CASRGALVPSYEQYF.

The J gene is TRBJ2-3, the V gene TRBV5-1; possible D gene TRBD2, 6 bases. The CDR3 is made up of 11 amino acids. Germline CDR1 reads SGHRS; CDR2 reads YFSETQ. Trimming removed 5 bases from V and 8 bases from J, with 9 bases in between. The CDR3, as DNA: TGCGCCAGCAGGCGGGAATTTACGCAGTATTTT. Amino acid sequence: CASRREFTQYF.

The chain carries TRBV10-3 and TRBJ1-1; D is ambiguous. The germline V gene has CDR1 ENHRY and CDR2 SYGVKD. There are 13 residues in the CDR3. The V and J ends lost 4 bases and 6 bases respectively, with 12 bases between them. The CDR3, as DNA: TGTGCCATCAGTGGGATACAGAATTCTGAAGCTTTCTTT. Translated, it gives CAISGIQNSEAFF.